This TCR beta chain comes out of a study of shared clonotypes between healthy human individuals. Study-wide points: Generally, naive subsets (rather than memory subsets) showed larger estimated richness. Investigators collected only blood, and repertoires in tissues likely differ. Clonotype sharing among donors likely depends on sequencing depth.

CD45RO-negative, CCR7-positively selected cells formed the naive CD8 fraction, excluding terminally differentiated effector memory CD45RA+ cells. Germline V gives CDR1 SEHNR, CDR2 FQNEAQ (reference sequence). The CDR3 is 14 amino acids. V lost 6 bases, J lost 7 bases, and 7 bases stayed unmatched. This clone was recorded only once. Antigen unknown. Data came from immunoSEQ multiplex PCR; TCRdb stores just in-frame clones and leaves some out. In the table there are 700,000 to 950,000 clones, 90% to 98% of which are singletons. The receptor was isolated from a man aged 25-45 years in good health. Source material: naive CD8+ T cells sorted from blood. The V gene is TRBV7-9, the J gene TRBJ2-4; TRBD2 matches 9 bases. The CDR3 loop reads CASRSIAGVNIQYF. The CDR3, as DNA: TGTGCCAGCAGATCAATAGCGGGAGTTAACATTCAGTACTTC.